Listed below are T cell receptor beta chains from one sample, sequenced in a study of cytomegalovirus exposure and HLA in healthy donors. TCRdb's table, derived via immunoSEQ multiplex PCR, lists solely in-frame clones and lacks some. The table shows approximately 74,000 clones, with about four fifths occurring only once. The sequenced sample was PBMCs. These receptors were obtained from a woman in her thirties in good health and CMV-seronegative. Each CDR3 is given with its conserved first and last residue. The D gene is left open where the match is weak. Clone size is shown for a subset of rows, as once, few, many or a class of expanded clone.

V gene	D gene	J gene	clone size	CDR3 protein	CDR3 DNA
TRBV19	.	TRBJ1-2	.	CASRYSGRGNDGYTF	TGTGCCAGTAGATACTCCGGGCGGGGCAACGATGGCTACACCTTC
TRBV29-1	.	TRBJ2-6	.	CSVTTGTLSGANVLTF	TGCAGCGTTACAACAGGTACCCTCTCTGGGGCCAACGTCCTGACTTTC
TRBV7-2	.	TRBJ1-5	.	CASSLGRGQQSNQPQHF	TGTGCCAGCAGCTTAGGAAGAGGGCAGCAGAGCAATCAGCCCCAGCATTTT
TRBV7-2	TRBD1	TRBJ2-3	once	CASSLGGTGGTDTQYF	TGTGCCAGCAGCTTAGGGGGGACAGGTGGCACAGATACGCAGTATTTT
TRBV7-9	.	TRBJ1-3	.	CASSRTNSGNTIYF	TGTGCCAGCAGTAGGACTAACTCTGGAAACACCATATATTTT
TRBV11-3	TRBD1	TRBJ1-1	.	CASSYGADRGTEAFF	TGTGCCAGCAGCTATGGGGCGGACAGGGGCACTGAAGCTTTCTTT
TRBV15	TRBD1	TRBJ1-5	.	CATSRVGTGTNQPQHF	TGTGCCACCAGCAGAGTAGGGACAGGGACCAATCAGCCCCAGCATTTT
TRBV7-9	.	TRBJ1-2	.	CASSEQFNYGYTF	TGTGCCAGCAGCGAACAGTTTAACTATGGCTACACCTTC
TRBV19	.	TRBJ1-3	once	CASRINGGTIYF	TGTGCCAGTCGTATAAACGGAGGCACCATATATTTT
TRBV6-1	.	TRBJ2-5	.	CASSEVRGRQETQYF	TGTGCCAGCAGTGAAGTCAGGGGGAGGCAAGAGACCCAGTACTTC
TRBV6-6	.	TRBJ1-5	.	CASSRDTSNQPQHF	TGTGCCAGCAGTAGGGACACTTCAAATCAGCCCCAGCATTTT
TRBV7-2	TRBD2	TRBJ2-7	once	CASSLGGGRSYEQYF	TGTGCCAGCAGCTTAGGCGGGGGGCGGTCCTACGAGCAGTACTTC
TRBV19	.	TRBJ1-6	.	CASSIGKARNYNSPLHF	TGTGCCAGTAGTATAGGTAAGGCGCGGAACTATAATTCACCCCTCCACTTT
TRBV18	TRBD1	TRBJ1-3	.	CASSPTGAVGNTIYF	TGTGCCAGCTCACCAACAGGGGCAGTTGGAAACACCATATATTTT
TRBV15	TRBD1	TRBJ2-7	.	CATSRGSSRGREQYF	TGTGCCACCAGCAGAGGTTCTTCCAGGGGGCGCGAGCAGTACTTC
TRBV6-1	.	TRBJ1-1	.	CASATTENTEAFF	TGTGCCAGCGCGACGACAGAGAACACTGAAGCTTTCTTT
TRBV6-5	.	TRBJ2-5	.	CASSSGRGQETQYF	TGTGCCAGCAGTAGTGGTAGGGGGCAAGAGACCCAGTACTTC
TRBV7-6	.	TRBJ1-1	.	CASSLIQGNTEAFF	TGTGCCAGCAGCTTAATCCAGGGGAACACTGAAGCTTTCTTT
TRBV6-7	.	TRBJ1-5	.	CASSYSSKFNQPQHF	TGTGCCAGCAGTTACTCGAGTAAGTTCAATCAGCCCCAGCATTTT
TRBV2	TRBD1	TRBJ1-5	.	CASRGDRGFNQPQHF	TGTGCCAGCAGAGGGGACAGGGGATTCAATCAGCCCCAGCATTTT
TRBV6-5	.	TRBJ1-5	.	CASSLYAGHSNQPQHF	TGTGCCAGCAGTTTATACGCAGGACATAGCAATCAGCCCCAGCATTTT
TRBV29-1	TRBD1	TRBJ2-1	.	CSVGGRDREYNEQFF	TGCAGCGTTGGGGGCCGGGACAGGGAGTACAATGAGCAGTTCTTC
TRBV19	TRBD1	TRBJ2-7	.	CASSTGTATYEQYF	TGTGCCAGTAGTACAGGGACAGCAACCTACGAGCAGTACTTC
TRBV4-3	TRBD1	TRBJ2-5	.	CASSQALDRGETQYF	TGCGCCAGCAGCCAAGCTTTAGACAGGGGAGAGACCCAGTACTTC
TRBV13	TRBD1	TRBJ1-4	.	CASSLGRGRGNEKLFF	TGTGCCAGCAGCTTGGGGCGCGGCAGGGGGAATGAAAAACTGTTTTTT
TRBV4-3	TRBD2	TRBJ2-3	few	CASSRTGAGSTDTQYF	TGCGCCAGCAGCCGTACCGGAGCGGGGAGCACAGATACGCAGTATTTT
TRBV4-3	.	TRBJ1-1	few	CASSQVVGAAEAFF	TGCGCCAGCAGCCAAGTCGTTGGCGCGGCTGAAGCTTTCTTT
TRBV2	.	TRBJ1-3	.	CASSSFSGNTIYF	TGTGCCAGCAGCAGTTTCTCTGGAAACACCATATATTTT
TRBV7-8	.	TRBJ2-1	once	CASSAYRVGSYNEQFF	TGTGCCAGCAGCGCCTACAGGGTTGGGTCCTACAATGAGCAGTTCTTC
TRBV28	TRBD1	TRBJ1-5	.	CASSLPGQGNNQPQHF	TGTGCCAGCAGTTTACCGGGACAGGGAAACAATCAGCCCCAGCATTTT
TRBV27	.	TRBJ2-3	.	CASSYSPSTDTQYF	TGTGCCAGCAGTTACAGTCCGAGCACAGATACGCAGTATTTT
TRBV27	.	TRBJ2-5	.	CASSLGGRGETQYF	TGTGCCAGCAGTTTAGGGGGAAGGGGGGAGACCCAGTACTTC
TRBV5-1	.	TRBJ1-5	few	CASSLGHGNQPQHF	TGCGCCAGCAGCCTGGGACACGGAAATCAGCCCCAGCATTTT
TRBV5-4	TRBD1	TRBJ1-2	.	CASSLETGANYGYTF	TGTGCCAGCAGCCTAGAAACAGGGGCTAACTATGGCTACACCTTC
TRBV19	.	TRBJ1-5	.	CASGGGEMDSNQPQHF	TGTGCCAGCGGAGGAGGGGAGATGGATAGCAATCAGCCCCAGCATTTT
TRBV19	.	TRBJ1-1	.	CASSISGFEAFF	TGTGCCAGTAGTATAAGCGGGTTCGAAGCTTTCTTT
TRBV28	.	TRBJ1-3	.	CASILGGAGNTIYF	TGTGCCAGCATCCTAGGGGGGGCTGGAAACACCATATATTTT